These T cell receptor beta chains were read from a single sample in a study of T cell clonotyping in hematopoietic cell transplantation. Assay: immunoSEQ multiplex PCR; the TCRdb copy retains only in-frame clones and omits some. The sample includes approximately 42,000 clones, 95% seen only once; the top ten take around 1%. The sample comprised peripheral blood mononuclear cells. All receptors come from a young man in good health. Some clones in this sample may be carry-over from other donors' samples. The CDR3 runs from the conserved cysteine through the conserved F or W.

j_call v_call cdr3_aa
TRBJ2-7 TRBV10-1 CASSESSYEQYF
TRBJ1-2 TRBV6-1 CASSWGQGGYTF
TRBJ1-5 TRBV27 CASSLHRQGGQPQHF
TRBJ2-5 TRBV10-3 CAISEPRETQYF
TRBJ2-4 TRBV25-1 CASSESRTDRGHKNIQYF
TRBJ2-5 TRBV6-5 CASSPWTEQETQYF
TRBJ2-1 TRBV7-9 CASSLTLAGDEQFF
TRBJ1-3 TRBV7-2 CASSPQLGTGNTIYF
TRBJ2-3 TRBV6-6 CASSKDRGRMDTQYF
TRBJ2-3 TRBV10-3 CAIRQGGTDTQYF
TRBJ2-7 TRBV6-5 CASAYRDNSYEQYF
TRBJ2-5 TRBV19 CASSKAGGRHGETQYF
TRBJ2-1 TRBV9 CASSVGDSQNEQFF